This T cell receptor beta chain was retrieved from a study of control samples from healthy donors and cancer patients. The germline gives CDR1 DFQATT, CDR2 SNEGSKA (reference sequence). The CDR3 is made up of 15 amino acids. The ends were cut back, 3 bases at V and 0 bases at J, with 14 bases in the middle. Data came from immunoSEQ multiplex PCR; TCRdb stores just in-frame clones and leaves some out. This sample yields around 190,000 clones, of which 85% to 90% are seen a single time; about 1.4% belongs to the top ten. The source material was blood. The chain recombines TRBV20-1 with TRBJ1-1; no definite D call. This receptor was obtained from a woman aged 45 to 65 in good health. The DNA for the CDR3 is TGCAGTGCTAGTCCTCTCGTAGCCATGAACACTGAAGCTTTCTTT. Its translation is CSASPLVAMNTEAFF.